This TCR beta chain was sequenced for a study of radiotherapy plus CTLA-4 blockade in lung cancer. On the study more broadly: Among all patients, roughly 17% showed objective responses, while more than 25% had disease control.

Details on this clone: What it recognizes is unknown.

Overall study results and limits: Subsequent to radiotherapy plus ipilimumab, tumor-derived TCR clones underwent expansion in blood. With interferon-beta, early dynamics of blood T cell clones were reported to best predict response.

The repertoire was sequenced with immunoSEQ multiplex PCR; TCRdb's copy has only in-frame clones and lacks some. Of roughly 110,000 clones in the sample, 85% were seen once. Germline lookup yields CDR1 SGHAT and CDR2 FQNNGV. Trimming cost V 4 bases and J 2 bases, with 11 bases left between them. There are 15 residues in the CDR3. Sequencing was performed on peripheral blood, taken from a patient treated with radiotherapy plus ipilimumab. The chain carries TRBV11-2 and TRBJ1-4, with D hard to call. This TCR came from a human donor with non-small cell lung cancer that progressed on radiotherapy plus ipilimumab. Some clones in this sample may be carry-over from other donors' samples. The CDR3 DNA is TGTGCCAGCAGCTCACGGCCCGTTACTAATGAAAAACTGTTTTTT. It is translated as CASSSRPVTNEKLFF.